This T cell receptor (beta chain) was documented in a study of beta chain features in type 1 diabetes. Every bit of the isolated RNA underwent reverse transcription, so sequencing read expressed TCRB transcripts. The data were produced by immunoSEQ multiplex PCR, yet TCRdb's version contains in-frame clones alone and is incomplete. The profile shows 630,000 or so clones, around 15% of them singletons. About this clone itself: Antigen specificity is unknown.

Study conclusions and caveats: In cDNA sequencing, cells with high TCR expression could be over-represented. In all four CD4+ subsets, TCRB CDR3 length was significantly, moderately reduced in type 1 diabetes.

The J segment lost 5 bases and the V segment lost 4 bases, leaving 5 bases of the junction unmatched. CDR1 and CDR2 (germline): SGHTA, FQGNSA. The CDR3 runs 14 residues. The sample was naive CD4+ T cells from blood. This sequence joins TRBV7-2 and TRBJ2-7; 10 nucleotides line up with TRBD1. This TCR was sampled from a man aged 18 to 30 with type 1 diabetes. In DNA form, the CDR3 reads TGTGCCAGCAGCTCGGGACAGGGGTGGCACGAGCAGTACTTC. This encodes CASSSGQGWHEQYF.